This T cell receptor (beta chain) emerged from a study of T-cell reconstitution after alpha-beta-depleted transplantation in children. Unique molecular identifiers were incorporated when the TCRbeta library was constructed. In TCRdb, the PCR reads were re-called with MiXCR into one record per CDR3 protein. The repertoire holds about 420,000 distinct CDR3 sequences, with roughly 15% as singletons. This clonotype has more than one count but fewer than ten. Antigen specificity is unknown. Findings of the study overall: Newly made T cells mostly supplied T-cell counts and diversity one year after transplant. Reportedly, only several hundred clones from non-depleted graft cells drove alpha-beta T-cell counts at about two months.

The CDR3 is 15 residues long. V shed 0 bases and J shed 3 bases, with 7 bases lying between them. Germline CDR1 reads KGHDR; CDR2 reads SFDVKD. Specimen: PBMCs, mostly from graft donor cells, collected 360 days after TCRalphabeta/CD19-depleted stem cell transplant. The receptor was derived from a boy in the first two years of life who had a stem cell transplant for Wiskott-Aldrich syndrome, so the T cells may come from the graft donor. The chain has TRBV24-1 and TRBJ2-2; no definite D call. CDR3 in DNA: TGTGCCACCAGTGATTTGTACAGCCACACCGGGGAGCTGTTTTTT. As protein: CATSDLYSHTGELFF.